The 25 T cell receptor beta chains below were found in one sample sequenced in a study of identical twins. Each CDR3 protein is one row after TCRdb ran MiXCR on the 5' RACE reads. Of about 520,000 distinct CDR3 sequences in the sample, 20% to 25% are singletons; the top ten hold 0.91%. These data are also associated with another study on T cells expressing NK-cell markers.

The sequenced sample consisted of CD4+ T cells sorted from blood. These receptors originate from a woman aged 18-29 years in good health.

The chain couples TRBV6-6 to TRBJ1-5; the D is unclear. The germline gives CDR1 MNHNY, CDR2 SVGAGI (reference sequence). Trimming took 6 bases from V and 1 from J, leaving 7 bases between them. This CDR3 is 13 amino acids long. The CDR3 DNA reads as TGTGCCAGCAGGGCGGAGAGCAATCAGCCCCAGCATTTT. As protein: CASRAESNQPQHF.

The gene calls are TRBV6-2 or TRBV6-3 and TRBJ2-3, with 9 bases aligning to TRBD2. The V segment lost 6 bases and the J segment 1 base; nucleotides outside the gene matches: 8. CDR3 size: 16 residues. Per the germline V gene, CDR1 is MNHEY and CDR2 is SVGEGT. In DNA, the CDR3 is TGTGCCAGCAGGCCCCTCGTAGCGGGGGGCACAGATACGCAGTATTTT. Its protein product is CASRPLVAGGTDTQYF.

The chain has TRBV6-6 and TRBJ1-2; no clear D gene. Germline CDR1 and CDR2: MNHNY and SVGAGI (reference sequence). Trimming pared 7 bases from V and 8 bases from J, leaving 17 bases between. The CDR3 loop spans 13 amino acids. The CDR3 sequence: CASTLTPPGGYTF. The CDR3 nucleotides read TGTGCCAGCACCTTGACACCTCCGGGAGGCTACACCTTC.

There are a few counts of this clonotype. The genes are TRBV3-1 and TRBJ2-7; D possibly uses TRBD1 or TRBD2 (5 bases each). The length of the CDR3 is 15 residues. V shed 4 bases and J shed 6 bases, with 19 bases lying between them. Per germline, CDR1 LGHDT and CDR2 YNNKEL (reference sequence). CDR3 in amino acids: CASSPLPRGPAEQYF. The CDR3 nucleotides read TGTGCCAGCAGCCCACTACCCCGGGGACCAGCCGAGCAGTACTTC.

This clonotype was recorded a few times. The rearrangement joins TRBV20-1 to TRBJ2-5; 12 nucleotides line up with TRBD1. V shed 6 bases, J shed 5 bases, and the junction held 7 bases outside the gene matches. Germline CDR1 is DFQATT and CDR2 is SNEGSKA (reference sequence). This CDR3 has 14 residues. CDR3 in DNA: TGCAGTGCCGCTCGGGGACAGGGGGCCGAGACCCAGTACTTC. Protein product: CSAARGQGAETQYF.

This clonotype occurred a few times. This chain joins TRBV5-1 and TRBJ2-5, with 9 bases lining up with TRBD2. Trimming at V came to 2 bases and at J to 2 bases, leaving 10 bases not matched to a gene. Germline V gene data show CDR1 as SGHRS and CDR2 as YFSETQ. CDR3 length: 17 residues. DNA of the CDR3: TGCGCCAGCAGCTTTGGATCGGCGGGGGGGATACAAGAGACCCAGTACTTC. This translates into CASSFGSAGGIQETQYF.

The genes are TRBV12-3 or TRBV12-4 and TRBJ2-1; D not resolved. The CDR3 is made up of 14 amino acids. V lost 6 bases and J lost 5, with 14 bases in between. CDR3 amino acids: CASSPDSRHNEQFF. The CDR3 DNA is TGTGCCAGCAGCCCCGATTCGCGGCACAATGAGCAGTTCTTC.

This clonotype was detected many times. The rearrangement joins TRBV29-1 to TRBJ2-1, with D tentatively TRBD2 (6 bases). Germline V gene data show CDR1 as SQVTM and CDR2 as ANQGSEA. The length of the CDR3 is 13 residues. V was cut by 0 bases and J by 4 bases, with 7 bases left in between. CDR3 amino acids: CSVEEGGYNEQFF. The DNA for the CDR3 is TGCAGCGTTGAAGAGGGGGGTTACAATGAGCAGTTCTTC.

This clonotype showed up just a few times. This chain uses TRBV20-1 with TRBJ2-1; no clear D. The V gene's germline CDR1 is DFQATT and CDR2 SNEGSKA (reference sequence). Trimming left V 6 bases short and J 5 bases short, with 11 bases between. This CDR3 comprises 12 residues. CDR3 protein: CSATTGNNEQFF. The CDR3 bases are TGCAGTGCAACCACTGGTAACAATGAGCAGTTCTTC.

Ten or more counts support this clonotype. The chain employs TRBV29-1 and TRBJ2-5, with D possibly TRBD1 on 6 matching bases. The V and J ends lost 5 bases and 0 bases respectively, with 10 bases between them. Germline loops: CDR1 SQVTM, CDR2 ANQGSEA. This CDR3 contains 13 residues. CDR3 nucleotide sequence: TGCAGCGTTCCCGACAGGAACCAAGAGACCCAGTACTTC. Translated, it gives CSVPDRNQETQYF.

This clonotype was seen a few times. The chain couples TRBV12-3 or TRBV12-4 to TRBJ2-1, with 9 positions matching TRBD2. The J segment lost 9 bases and the V segment lost 5 bases, leaving 5 bases of the junction unmatched. The CDR3 consists of 13 residues. CDR3 sequence: CASSTTSGTEQFF. The DNA for the CDR3 is TGTGCCAGCAGTACGACTAGCGGAACTGAGCAGTTCTTC.

The CDR3 region is CAITSENQGPLHF. DNA for the CDR3: TGTGCCATCACCTCGGAAAACCAGGGGCCCCTCCACTTT. The genes are TRBV10-3 and TRBJ1-6; TRBD1 might be the D (6 bases). V dropped 7 bases and J dropped 13 bases, with 17 bases sitting between them. The CDR3 totals 13 residues. The V gene's germline CDR1 is ENHRY and CDR2 SYGVKD.

The table lists this clonotype with a few counts. CDR3 coding DNA: TGTGCCAGCAGTTTTCGGGGGGCGCGTTCCTACGAGCAGTACTTC. Translating it yields CASSFRGARSYEQYF. This chain joins TRBV12-3 or TRBV12-4 and TRBJ2-7, with a possible D match to TRBD2 (7 bases). This CDR3 has 15 amino acids. Trimming left V 3 bases short and J 1 base short, with 13 bases between.

CDR3 amino acids: CASSPYTSTDTQYF. The CDR3 nucleotides are TGTGCCAGCAGCCCATATACTAGCACAGATACGCAGTATTTT. V usage is TRBV12-3 or TRBV12-4 and J usage is TRBJ2-3; D ambiguous. This CDR3 spans 14 amino acids. V lost 6 bases, J lost 0 bases, and 10 bases lay in between.

This chain connects TRBV20-1 to TRBJ1-5; D is undetermined. The CDR3 length is 13 residues. Germline V gene sequence: CDR1 DFQATT, CDR2 SNEGSKA (reference sequence). V was pared by 6 bases and J by 4 bases, with 13 bases between. The DNA for the CDR3 is TGCAGTGCGGGTCAGGCTACTAATCAGCCCCAGCATTTT. It encodes CSAGQATNQPQHF.

The V call is TRBV18, the J call TRBJ2-7, with 8 bases identical to TRBD2. Trimming cost V 6 bases and J 1 base; bases outside gene matches: 8. This CDR3 is built from 15 residues. Germline V gene sequence: CDR1 KGHSH, CDR2 LQKENI. The CDR3 DNA sequence: TGTGCCAGCTCGGGCGTAGCGGGGCCATCCTACGAGCAGTACTTC. It is translated as CASSGVAGPSYEQYF. The variable domain in full, with the rest retrieved from reference TRBV18 and TRBJ2-7, is NAGVMQNPRHLVRRRGQEARLRCSPMKGHSHVYWYRQLPEEGLKFMVYLQKENIIDESGMPKERFSAEFPKEGPSILRIQQVVRGDSAAYFCASSGVAGPSYEQYFGPGTRLTVT.

Only a few counts were recorded for this clonotype. The chain recombines TRBV20-1 with TRBJ2-7; D is unclear. Trimming pared 3 bases from V and 4 bases from J, leaving 10 bases between. Germline loops: CDR1 DFQATT, CDR2 SNEGSKA (reference sequence). This CDR3 is built from 12 residues. The CDR3: CSASLTKYEQYF. In DNA, the CDR3 is TGCAGTGCTAGCCTGACCAAATACGAGCAGTACTTC.

The V gene is TRBV5-1, the J gene TRBJ1-2; TRBD1 matches at 7 bases. The V gene end was trimmed by 6 bases and the J gene end by 2 bases; junction bases not matched to a gene: 4. The length of the CDR3 is 13 residues. Germline-derived CDR1 and CDR2 are SGHRS and YFSETQ. The CDR3 DNA sequence: TGCGCCAGCACCAGGGGGGAGAACTATGGCTACACCTTC. The encoded protein is CASTRGENYGYTF.

This clonotype was detected only a few times. The chain uses TRBV7-9 and TRBJ1-5, with no clear D. The V gene's germline CDR1 is SEHNR and CDR2 FQNEAQ (reference sequence). V lost 1 base and J 9 bases, leaving 10 bases between the germline ends. The CDR3 covers 13 residues. In DNA form, the CDR3 reads TGTGCCAGCAGCTTAGAGGAGAGTCCGCCCCAGCATTTT. As protein: CASSLEESPPQHF. The full variable domain, rest sourced from reference TRBV7-9 and TRBJ1-5, is DTGVSQNPRHKITKRGQNVTFRCDPISEHNRLYWYRQTLGQGPEFLTYFQNEAQLEKSRLLSDRFSAERPKGSFSTLEIQRTEQGDSAMYLCASSLEESPPQHFGDGTRLSIL.

In its sample, this clonotype was seen a few times. The genes are TRBV25-1 and TRBJ2-7, with 7 bases matching TRBD2. With V trimmed by 8 bases and J by 0 bases, 7 bases remained unmatched. This CDR3 comprises 14 residues. The germline V gene has CDR1 MGHDK and CDR2 SYGVNS. CDR3 sequence: CASRSRGSSYEQYF. CDR3 DNA: TGTGCCAGCCGTTCTCGCGGGAGCTCCTACGAGCAGTACTTC.

The chain uses TRBV5-5 and TRBJ2-7, with unresolved D. The V and J ends lost 4 bases and 3 bases respectively, with 8 bases between them. This CDR3 comprises 12 residues. Germline values: CDR1 SGHKS, CDR2 YYEKEE (reference sequence). The CDR3 DNA reads as TGTGCCAGCAGCCCGGACGTCTACGAGCAGTACTTC. Residues: CASSPDVYEQYF.

The sample holds a few counts of this clonotype. The CDR3 loop is CASRTQNNEQFF. In DNA, the CDR3 is TGTGCCAGCCGAACCCAGAACAATGAGCAGTTCTTC. The chain couples TRBV7-9 to TRBJ2-1; no clear D. The germline V gene encodes CDR1 SEHNR and CDR2 FQNEAQ (reference sequence). The CDR3 covers 12 residues. The ends were cut back, 8 bases at V and 5 bases at J, with 10 bases in the middle.

In DNA form, the CDR3 reads TGTGCCATCAGTGAGCCCTTAGGCGCTAGCGGGAGTAACAATGAGCAGTTCTTC. As protein: CAISEPLGASGSNNEQFF. The V gene is TRBV10-3, the J gene TRBJ2-1, with 10 bases identical to TRBD2. The germline V gene encodes CDR1 ENHRY and CDR2 SYGVKD. The length of the CDR3 is 18 residues. Trimming at V came to 2 bases and at J to 5 bases, leaving 12 bases not matched to a gene.

This chain connects TRBV12-3 or TRBV12-4 to TRBJ1-2; unclear D gene. Trimming removed 8 bases from V and 2 bases from J, with 12 bases in between. CDR3 length equals 13 residues. CDR3 loop: CASGILSNYGYTF. CDR3 in DNA: TGTGCCAGCGGGATCCTCTCGAACTATGGCTACACCTTC.

This clonotype is a singleton in its sample. The CDR3 here is CASSLGPGQGDGYTF. The CDR3 coding sequence is TGCGCCAGCAGCTTGGGACCGGGACAGGGAGATGGCTACACCTTC. V is TRBV5-1 and J is TRBJ1-2; TRBD1 aligns across 9 bases. The CDR3 consists of 15 residues. Germline CDR1 and CDR2: SGHRS and YFSETQ. V lost 0 bases, J lost 6 bases, and 6 bases stayed unmatched.